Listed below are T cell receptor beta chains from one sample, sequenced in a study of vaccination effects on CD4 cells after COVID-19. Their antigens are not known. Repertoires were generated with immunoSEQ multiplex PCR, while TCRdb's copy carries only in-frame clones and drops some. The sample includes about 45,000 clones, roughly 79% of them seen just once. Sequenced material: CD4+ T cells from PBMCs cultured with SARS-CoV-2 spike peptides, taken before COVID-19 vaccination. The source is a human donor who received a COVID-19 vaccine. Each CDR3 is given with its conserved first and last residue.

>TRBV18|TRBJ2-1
CASSLYREGEQFF
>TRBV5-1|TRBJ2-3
CASSLGSASGVPDTQYF
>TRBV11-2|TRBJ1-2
CASSSENYGYTF
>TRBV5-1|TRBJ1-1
CASRTNSENTEAFF
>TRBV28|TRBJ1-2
CASSGTAYGYTF
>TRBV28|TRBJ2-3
CALGAADTQYF
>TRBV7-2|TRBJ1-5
CASSSGQEGQPQHF
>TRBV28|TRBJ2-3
CASRQGDRSTDTQYF
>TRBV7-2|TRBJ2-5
CASSLGTGTRGKTQYF
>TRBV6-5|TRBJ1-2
CASRSRQGARYGYTF
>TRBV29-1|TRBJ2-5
CSVEVAGGPAETQYF
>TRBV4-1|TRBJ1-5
CASSQVLQPDGNQPQHF
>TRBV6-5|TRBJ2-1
CASRDLNEQFF
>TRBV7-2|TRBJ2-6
CASSLAVRSSGANVLTF
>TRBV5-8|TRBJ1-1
CASPGGTEAFF
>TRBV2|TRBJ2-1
CASSAWTGLNEQFF
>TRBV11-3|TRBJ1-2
CASSKGGDRGSGYTF
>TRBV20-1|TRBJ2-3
CSASLRDTQYF
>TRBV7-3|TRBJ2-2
CASKRGLTNTGELFF
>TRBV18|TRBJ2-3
CASSPRSGGTDTQYF
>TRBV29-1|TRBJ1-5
CSVETGVGNQPQHF
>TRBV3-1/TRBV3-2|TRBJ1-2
CASSPVGQVLYTF
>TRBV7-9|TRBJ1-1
CASSLVVSSNTEAFF
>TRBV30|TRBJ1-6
CAWRGYPSSYNSPLHF
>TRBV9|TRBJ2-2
CASSVGRTGELFF
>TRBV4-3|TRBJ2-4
CASSQRGDGAKNIQYF
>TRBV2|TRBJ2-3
CASSEQRGQVTQYF
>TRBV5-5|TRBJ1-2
CASRFYEGTHIGYTF
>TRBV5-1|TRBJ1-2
CASSGRNMDGYTF
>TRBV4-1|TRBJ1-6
CASSQGTGGYNSPLHF
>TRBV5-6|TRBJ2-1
CASSAGGLAGVNEQFF
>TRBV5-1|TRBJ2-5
CASSLSLTAQGTRTFKQETQYF
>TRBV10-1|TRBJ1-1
CASSWSLNTEAFF
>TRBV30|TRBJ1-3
CAWSVTDGPIYF
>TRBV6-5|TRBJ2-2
CASSRTGVTGELFF
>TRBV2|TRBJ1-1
CASSQNTEAFF
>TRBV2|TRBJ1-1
CASSRPGNTEAFF
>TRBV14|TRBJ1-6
CASSLGGVSPLHF
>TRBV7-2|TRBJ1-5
CASSHRISNQPQHF
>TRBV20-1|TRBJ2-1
CSVGSTNEQFF
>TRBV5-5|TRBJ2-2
CASSQRTGTGELFF
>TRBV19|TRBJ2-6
CASSIGQGLAGANVLTF